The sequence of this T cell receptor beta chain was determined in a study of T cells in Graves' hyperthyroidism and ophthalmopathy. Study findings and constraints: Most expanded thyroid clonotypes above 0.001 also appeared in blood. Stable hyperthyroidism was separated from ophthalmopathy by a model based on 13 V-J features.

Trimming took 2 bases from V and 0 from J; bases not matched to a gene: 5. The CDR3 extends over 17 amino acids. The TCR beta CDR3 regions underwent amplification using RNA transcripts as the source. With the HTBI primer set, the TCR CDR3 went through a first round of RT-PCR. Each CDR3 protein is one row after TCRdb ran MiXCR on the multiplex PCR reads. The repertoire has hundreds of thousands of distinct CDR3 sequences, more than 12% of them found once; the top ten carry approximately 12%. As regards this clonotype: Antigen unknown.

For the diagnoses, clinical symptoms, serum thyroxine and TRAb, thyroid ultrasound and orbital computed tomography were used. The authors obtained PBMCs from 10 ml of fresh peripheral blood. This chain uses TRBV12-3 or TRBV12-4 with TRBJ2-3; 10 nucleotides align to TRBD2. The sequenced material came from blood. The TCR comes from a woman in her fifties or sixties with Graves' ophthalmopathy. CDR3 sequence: CASSLRGLAHSTDTQYF. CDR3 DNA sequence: TGTGCCAGCAGTTTAAGGGGACTAGCGCATAGCACAGATACGCAGTATTTT.